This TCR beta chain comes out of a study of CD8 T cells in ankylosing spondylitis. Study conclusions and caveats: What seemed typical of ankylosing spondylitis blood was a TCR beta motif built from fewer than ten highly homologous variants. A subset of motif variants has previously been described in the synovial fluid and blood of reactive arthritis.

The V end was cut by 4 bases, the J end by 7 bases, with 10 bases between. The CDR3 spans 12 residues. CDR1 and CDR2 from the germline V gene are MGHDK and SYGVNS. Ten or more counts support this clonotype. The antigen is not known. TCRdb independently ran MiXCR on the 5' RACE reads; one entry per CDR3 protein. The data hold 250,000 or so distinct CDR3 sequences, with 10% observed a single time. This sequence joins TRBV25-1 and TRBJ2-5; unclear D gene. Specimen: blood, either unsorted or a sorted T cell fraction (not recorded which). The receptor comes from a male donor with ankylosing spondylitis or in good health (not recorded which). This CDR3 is CASSVLMGTQYF. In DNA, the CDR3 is TGTGCCAGCAGTGTACTTATGGGGACCCAGTACTTC.